Sequencing of this T cell receptor beta chain was carried out in a study of CD8+ T cells in alopecia areata. Study outcomes and limitations: Scalp clonality dropped significantly under tofacitinib, as did expanded CD8+ top-100 clones.

After isolation, RNA underwent reverse transcription to generate cDNA as the sequencing template. This table comes from immunoSEQ multiplex PCR, and its TCRdb copy is limited to in-frame clones, with some not included. The data hold 150,000 to 200,000 clones, with roughly two thirds observed a single time. Regarding treatment: oral pan-JAK inhibitor, 5-10 mg twice daily. Regarding this clone: The antigen is unknown. The identical CDR3 is also encoded by other nucleotide sequences in the sample.

Per germline, CDR1 GTSNPN and CDR2 SVGIG (reference sequence). Trimming took 2 bases from V and 1 from J, leaving 11 bases between them. The CDR3 is 14 amino acids. The sequence was obtained from a human donor with alopecia areata. The chain couples TRBV30 to TRBJ1-2, with D possibly TRBD1 on 6 matching bases. The sample in question was CD4+ T cells sorted from blood, obtained at week 4, from a patient treated with tofacitinib. The CDR3 DNA is TGTGCCTGGAGTCCGCTACAGGGTAACTATGGCTACACCTTC. Amino acid sequence: CAWSPLQGNYGYTF. Drawing the rest from reference TRBV30 and TRBJ1-2, the complete variable domain is SQTIHQWPATLVQPVGSPLSLECTVEGTSNPNLYWYRQAAGRGLQLLFYSVGIGQISSEVPQNLSASRPQDRQFILSSKKLLLSDSGFYLCAWSPLQGNYGYTFGSGTRLTVV.